These 20 T cell receptor beta chains originate from one sample sequenced in a study of tissue T cells after allogeneic stem cell transplantation (dated by TCRdb to 2022 to 2024). What this sample's time point label stands for: mouse harvest day 14 after allogeneic transplant. Each mouse graft, delivered by tail vein injection, combined 10^6 splenic CD5+ T cells with 10^7 T-cell-depleted bone marrow cells. Library generation was performed with the immunoSEQ multiplex PCR assay. The clones in this table, taken by TCRdb from immuneACCESS, are in-frame only. Not every clone is retained; where verified, under half of the shortfall comes from an unresolved V gene, and the cause of the rest is unknown. The sample records about 9,000 clones, 36% of which are singletons. The ten largest account for around 4.7% of the sample. The sample taken for sequencing was skin. These receptors originate from a female BALB/c mouse given C57BL/6 T cells with graft-versus-host disease after an allogeneic hematopoietic cell transplant.

As to this clone: Mouse gene names apply. The CDR3 extends 1 residue past the end of the read, so its final part is completed from the germline J gene. The chain has TRBV26 and TRBJ2-5; D remains unclear. There are 13 residues in the CDR3. Per the germline V gene, CDR1 is KGHPV and CDR2 is FQNQEV (reference sequence). The germline V and J ends were trimmed by 2 bases and 5 bases, with 8 bases remaining between them. Incomplete CDR3 DNA: TGTGCCAGCAGTCTGACTGAGGGAGACACCCAGTAC. The encoded protein is CASSLTEGDTQY. The entire CDR3 protein reads CASSLTEGDTQYF. The full variable domain, completed using reference TRBV26 and TRBJ2-5, is NSKVIQTPRYLVKGQGQKAKMRCIPEKGHPVVFWYQQNKNNEFKFLINFQNQEVLQQIDMTEKRFSAECPSNSPCSLEIQSSEAGDSALYLCASSLTEGDTQYFGPGTRLLVL.

On this clone itself: Gene labels here are mouse ones. The sequenced fragment ends 1 residue before the CDR3 boundary, so the rest is inferred from the germline J gene. V and J are TRBV26 and TRBJ2-7; TRBD1 matches at 9 bases. CDR3 length equals 15 residues. V lost 2 bases and J lost 3; bases outside the gene matches: 5. The germline gives CDR1 KGHPV, CDR2 FQNQEV (reference sequence). CDR3 DNA, as far as it was read: TGTGCCAGCAGTCTGCAGGCGACAGGGGGCTATGAACAGTAC. It encodes CASSLQATGGYEQY. The full CDR3 reads CASSLQATGGYEQYF.

By proportion, this clone is medium-sized (0.01 to 0.1%). Mouse germline and gene names are used. The read ends 1 residue early relative to the CDR3; the germline J gene fills the gap. The genes are TRBV26 and TRBJ2-1, with 10 bases matching TRBD1. Germline CDR1 and CDR2: KGHPV and FQNQEV (reference sequence). The CDR3 spans 15 residues. With 4 bases clipped from V and 4 bases from J, the junction kept 4 bases outside the gene matches. The CDR3 is CASSPRDRGYAEQFF. The sequenced part of the CDR3 DNA is TGTGCCAGCAGTCCGCGGGACAGGGGTTATGCTGAGCAGTTC.

Turning to this clone: Mouse names are used for the genes. Read coverage stops 1 residue before the CDR3 terminus; the germline J gene supplies the remainder. This chain uses TRBV23 with TRBJ2-5. Germline CDR1 and CDR2: KGHTA and FQNQQP. CDR3 size: 14 residues. The covered CDR3 bases are TGCTCCAGCAGTCAATCGGACGGGAGGGACACCCAGTAC. Residues: CSSSQSDGRDTQY. The complete CDR3 protein is CSSSQSDGRDTQYF.

This clone is medium-sized within its sample. Genes and germline are mouse. The CDR3 end falls 1 residue outside the read, so it is completed with the germline J gene. Other DNA sequences from this sample encode an identical CDR3 as well. V gene TRBV26 combines with J gene TRBJ1-1; the D gene is possibly TRBD1 (6 bases). CDR3 length equals 13 residues. The V gene's germline CDR1 is KGHPV and CDR2 FQNQEV (reference sequence). V lost 4 bases and J 0 bases, leaving 6 bases between the germline ends. Incomplete CDR3 DNA: TGTGCCAGCAGTCGACAGGCAAACACAGAAGTCTTC. Protein: CASSRQANTEVF. The whole CDR3 sequence is CASSRQANTEVFF.

A note on this clone: Germline and genes: mouse. The read gets to within 1 residue of the CDR3 end, and the germline J gene fills in the rest. V gene TRBV19 combines with J gene TRBJ1-1, with D perhaps TRBD1 (5 bases). Germline-derived CDR1 and CDR2 are FNHDT and SITEND (reference sequence). The CDR3 has 12 amino acids. V lost 2 bases and J lost 5, with 7 bases in between. The CDR3 sequence is CASSIEGTEVFF. Partial CDR3 DNA: TGTGCCAGCAGTATTGAGGGGACAGAAGTCTTC.

This clone is labeled as medium-sized. The genes are named according to mouse. The DNA ends 1 residue before the CDR3 does, and the rest of the CDR3 is filled in from the germline J gene. The chain has TRBV23 and TRBJ1-1. CDR3 length: 12 amino acids. Germline CDR1 and CDR2: KGHTA and FQNQQP. Incomplete CDR3 DNA: TGCTCCAGCAGTCCCCGAAACACAGAAGTCTTC. This translates into CSSSPRNTEVF. The full CDR3 is CSSSPRNTEVFF.

Notes on this clone: The gene names given are mouse names. The CDR3 end lies 1 residue beyond the end of the read and is filled in from the germline J gene. The rearrangement uses TRBV14 and TRBJ2-2; TRBD2 matches at 9 bases. CDR3 size: 16 residues. With 5 bases clipped from V and 0 bases from J, the junction kept 5 bases outside the gene matches. Germline lookup yields CDR1 SGHDT and CDR2 FRDEAV. The DNA read from the CDR3 is TGTGCCAGCAGCCCCGGACTGGGGACAAACACCGGGCAGCTCTAC. It encodes CASSPGLGTNTGQLY. The full CDR3 is CASSPGLGTNTGQLYF.

To note about this clone: These gene names are mouse names. The CDR3 end lies 1 residue beyond the end of the read and is filled in from the germline J gene. This chain uses TRBV26 with TRBJ2-5; 9 nucleotides match TRBD1. Germline values: CDR1 KGHPV, CDR2 FQNQEV (reference sequence). The CDR3 covers 14 residues. J lost 3 bases, V lost 4 bases, and 2 bases had no gene match. CDR3: CASSRGQGQDTQYF. CDR3 bases read: TGTGCCAGCAGTCGCGGACAGGGGCAAGACACCCAGTAC.

This clone is labeled medium-sized (0.01 to 0.1%). Germline and genes: mouse. The read terminates 1 residue before the CDR3 end, so the remaining end is supplied by the germline J gene. Distinct nucleotide sequences in the sample also encode this CDR3. This chain uses TRBV26 with TRBJ2-3; 9 bases fit TRBD1. The CDR3 is 14 amino acids. From germline, CDR1 is KGHPV and CDR2 FQNQEV (reference sequence). V was clipped by 5 bases and J by 3 bases; unmatched bases: 3. The CDR3 sequence: CASSSGQGAETLYF. The sequenced part of the CDR3 DNA is TGTGCCAGCAGTTCGGGACAGGGAGCAGAAACGCTGTAT.

This clone was seen only a few times. Gene names are the mouse ones. The CDR3 region is CASSLGGNTLYF. The covered CDR3 bases are TGTGCCAGCAGTCTGGGGGGAAACACCTTGTAC. This chain uses TRBV26 with TRBJ2-4; the D call may be TRBD1 or TRBD2 (5 bases each). The read ends 1 residue before the CDR3 terminus; that terminus is restored from the germline J gene. The V end lost 2 bases, the J end lost 5 bases, and 5 bases lay between the germline ends. This CDR3 comprises 12 residues. In germline, CDR1 is KGHPV, CDR2 FQNQEV (reference sequence).

With respect to this clone: All gene names here are mouse names. The CDR3 goes on 1 residue after the read ends, and that part is filled in from the germline J gene. The V and J genes are TRBV3 and TRBJ2-5, with TRBD2 identical over 13 bases. J lost 5 bases, V lost 5 bases, and 1 base had no gene match. The CDR3 spans 14 residues. Germline CDR1 SNHLY, CDR2 FYNGKV (reference sequence). The part of the CDR3 DNA that was read is TGTGCCAGCAGCCGGACTGGGGGGGCAGACACCCAGTAC. It specifies CASSRTGGADTQY. In full, the CDR3 is CASSRTGGADTQYF.

Points on this clone: Gene names are mouse gene names. The read terminates 1 residue ahead of where the CDR3 ends, so the germline J gene completes it. The chain uses TRBV12-2 and TRBJ2-5; the D is unclear. Germline V gene lookup returns CDR1 SGHLS and CDR2 HYDKME. The CDR3 consists of 13 residues. V was shortened by 1 base and J by 0 bases, with 4 bases between the two germline ends. The CDR3 region is CASSLANQDTQYF. CDR3 bases read: TGTGCCAGCTCTCTAGCTAACCAAGACACCCAGTAC.

This clone is medium-sized within its sample. The listed genes are named as in mouse. The CDR3 goes on 1 residue after the read ends, and that part is filled in from the germline J gene. V and J are TRBV26 and TRBJ1-4, with D uncertain. Trimming shortened V by 2 bases and J by 0 bases, and 4 bases separated the two germline ends. The CDR3 spans 14 residues. Per the germline V gene, CDR1 is KGHPV and CDR2 is FQNQEV (reference sequence). CDR3 sequence reads: CASSLGVSNERLFF. Incomplete CDR3 DNA: TGTGCCAGCAGTCTGGGTGTTTCCAACGAAAGATTATTT. Full variable domain (rest looked up from reference TRBV26 and TRBJ1-4): NSKVIQTPRYLVKGQGQKAKMRCIPEKGHPVVFWYQQNKNNEFKFLINFQNQEVLQQIDMTEKRFSAECPSNSPCSLEIQSSEAGDSALYLCASSLGVSNERLFFGHGTKLSVL.

A word on this clone: Germline and genes: mouse. The read ends 1 residue before the CDR3 terminus; that terminus is restored from the germline J gene. The chain has TRBV31 and TRBJ2-1, with TRBD2 matching over 7 bases. With 5 bases clipped from V and 4 bases from J, the junction kept 8 bases outside the gene matches. Germline V gene sequence: CDR1 GKSSPN, CDR2 SITVG. This CDR3 is built from 14 residues. This CDR3 reads CAWAPLGDYAEQFF. The CDR3 bases that were read are TGTGCCTGGGCCCCCCTGGGGGATTATGCTGAGCAGTTC. The full variable domain, in which reference TRBV31 and TRBJ2-1 provide the parts outside the CDR3, is AQTIHQWPVAEIKAVGSPLSLGCTIKGKSSPNLYWYWQATGGTLQQLFYSITVGQVESVVQLNLSASRPKDDQFILSTEKLLLSHSGFYLCAWAPLGDYAEQFFGPGTRLTVL.

As concerns this clone: Gene names are mouse gene names. The read ends 1 residue before the CDR3 terminus; that terminus is restored from the germline J gene. This sequence joins TRBV26 and TRBJ2-4; the D gene is possibly TRBD1 (5 bases). Per germline, CDR1 KGHPV and CDR2 FQNQEV (reference sequence). The CDR3 is 13 amino acids. V was trimmed by 4 bases and J by 1 base, leaving 6 bases between them. Incomplete CDR3 DNA: TGTGCCAGCAGTCCCAGGGGTCAAAACACCTTGTAC. Translated: CASSPRGQNTLY. The whole CDR3 region reads CASSPRGQNTLYF.

A note on this clone: Mouse germline and gene names are used. The read comes to an end 1 residue before the CDR3 does, leaving the germline J gene to fill in the end. This chain joins TRBV23 and TRBJ1-4; TRBD1 is taken as the D call from the table, unchecked against the DNA. Germline values: CDR1 KGHTA, CDR2 FQNQQP. The CDR3 runs to 13 residues. CDR3 protein: CSSSQRGNERLFF. Incomplete CDR3 DNA: TGCTCCAGCAGTCAACGAGGGAACGAAAGATTATTT.

In regard to this clone: Mouse gene names and germline throughout. The read falls 1 residue short of the CDR3 end, and the missing part is taken from the germline J gene. The sample has other DNA sequences that encode this CDR3 too. The chain joins TRBV3 to TRBJ2-1; 8 nucleotides agree with TRBD2. V dropped 5 bases and J dropped 3; count of bases not matched to a gene: 6. The germline CDR1 and CDR2 sequences are SNHLY and FYNGKV (reference sequence). CDR3 length: 15 residues. Incomplete CDR3 DNA: TGTGCCAGCAGCCCCGACTGGGGAGGCTATGCTGAGCAGTTC. The encoded protein is CASSPDWGGYAEQF. The whole CDR3 region reads CASSPDWGGYAEQFF.

Concerning this clone: Here the gene names and germline are mouse. The CDR3 is cut off 1 residue early in the read; its end comes from the germline J gene. This chain uses TRBV29 with TRBJ1-5; 9 bases match TRBD1. CDR1 and CDR2 from the germline V gene are MSHET and SYDVDS. CDR3 length equals 15 residues. Trimming took 5 bases from V and 5 from J; bases not matched to a gene: 7. The DNA read from the CDR3 is TGTGCTAGCAGTGATTCCGGGACAGGGCACCAGGCTCCGCTT. It translates to CASSDSGTGHQAPL. The entire CDR3 reads CASSDSGTGHQAPLF.

As to this clone: Genes and germline come from the mouse. The read terminates 1 residue before the CDR3 end, so the remaining end is supplied by the germline J gene. V is TRBV3 and J is TRBJ2-4; 8 bases map to TRBD2. V lost 5 bases, J lost 2 bases, and 3 bases stayed unmatched. CDR1 SNHLY and CDR2 FYNGKV come from the germline V gene (reference sequence). The CDR3 is made up of 14 amino acids. CDR3 DNA (partial): TGTGCCAGCAGCCCACTGGGGGATCAAAACACCTTGTAC. This codes for CASSPLGDQNTLY. The entire CDR3 protein reads CASSPLGDQNTLYF.